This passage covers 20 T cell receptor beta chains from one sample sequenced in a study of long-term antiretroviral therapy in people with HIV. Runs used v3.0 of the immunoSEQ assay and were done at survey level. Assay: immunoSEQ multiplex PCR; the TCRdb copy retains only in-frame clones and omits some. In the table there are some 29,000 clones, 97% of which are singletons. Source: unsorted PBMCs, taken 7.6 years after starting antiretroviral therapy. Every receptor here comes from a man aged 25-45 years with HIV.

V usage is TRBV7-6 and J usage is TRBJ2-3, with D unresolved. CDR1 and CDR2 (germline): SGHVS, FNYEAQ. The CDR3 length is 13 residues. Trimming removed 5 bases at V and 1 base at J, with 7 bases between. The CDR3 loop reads CASSPEGTDTQYF. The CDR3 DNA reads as TGTGCCAGCAGCCCTGAGGGCACAGATACGCAGTATTTT.

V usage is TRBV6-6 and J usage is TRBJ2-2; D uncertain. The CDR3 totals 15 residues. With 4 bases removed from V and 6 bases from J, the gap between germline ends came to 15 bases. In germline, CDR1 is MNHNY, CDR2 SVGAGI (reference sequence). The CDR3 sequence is CASSLGRVAAGELFF. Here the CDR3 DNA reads TGTGCCAGCAGTTTGGGAAGGGTCGCAGCCGGGGAGCTGTTTTTT.

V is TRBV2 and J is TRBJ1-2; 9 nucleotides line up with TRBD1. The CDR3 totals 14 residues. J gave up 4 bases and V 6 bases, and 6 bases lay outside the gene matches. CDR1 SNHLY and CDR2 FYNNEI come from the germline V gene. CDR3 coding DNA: TGTGCCAGCAGCAGGACAGGGGCTACCTATGGCTACACCTTC. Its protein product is CASSRTGATYGYTF.

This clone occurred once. CDR3 sequence (DNA): TGTGCCAGTAGTATAGCGCCAGCGGGAGGCCAAGAGACCCAGTACTTC. Its protein product is CASSIAPAGGQETQYF. The chain links TRBV19 to TRBJ2-5, with 9 bases matching TRBD2. The CDR3 is 16 amino acids. The V gene end was trimmed by 1 base and the J gene end by 1 base; junction bases not matched to a gene: 4. Looked up from germline, CDR1 is LNHDA and CDR2 is SQIVND (reference sequence).

In DNA, the CDR3 is TGTGCCAGCAGTTACAGTCGGACAGAAAATCAGCCCCAGCATTTT. Translation gives CASSYSRTENQPQHF. The chain has TRBV6-6 and TRBJ1-5, with a possible D match to TRBD1 (6 bases). CDR3 size: 15 residues. V was cut by 2 bases and J by 4 bases, with 12 bases left in between. Germline V gives CDR1 MNHNY, CDR2 SVGAGI (reference sequence).

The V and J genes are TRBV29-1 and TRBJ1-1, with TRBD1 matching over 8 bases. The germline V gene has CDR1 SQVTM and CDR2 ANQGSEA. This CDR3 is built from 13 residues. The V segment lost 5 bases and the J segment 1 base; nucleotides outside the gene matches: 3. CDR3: CSVQQGANTEAFF. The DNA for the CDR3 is TGCAGCGTTCAGCAGGGGGCGAACACTGAAGCTTTCTTT.

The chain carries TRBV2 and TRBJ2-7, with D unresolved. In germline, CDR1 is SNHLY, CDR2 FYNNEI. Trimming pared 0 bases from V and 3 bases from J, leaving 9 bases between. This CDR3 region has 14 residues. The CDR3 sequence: CASSEARDGYEQYF. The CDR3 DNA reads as TGTGCCAGCAGTGAAGCGCGCGACGGCTACGAGCAGTACTTC.

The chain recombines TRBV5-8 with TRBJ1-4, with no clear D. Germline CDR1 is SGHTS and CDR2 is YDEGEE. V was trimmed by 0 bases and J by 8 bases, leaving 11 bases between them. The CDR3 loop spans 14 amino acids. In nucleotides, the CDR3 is TGTGCCAGCAGCTTGGGACAAAGGCACGAAAAACTGTTTTTT. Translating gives CASSLGQRHEKLFF.

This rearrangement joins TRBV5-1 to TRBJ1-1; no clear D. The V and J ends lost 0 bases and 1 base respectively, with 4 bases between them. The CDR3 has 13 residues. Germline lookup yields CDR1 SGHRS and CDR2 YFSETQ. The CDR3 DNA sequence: TGCGCCAGCAGCTTGGACCCGAACACTGAAGCTTTCTTT. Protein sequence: CASSLDPNTEAFF. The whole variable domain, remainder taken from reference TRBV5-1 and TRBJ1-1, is KAGVTQTPRYLIKTRGQQVTLSCSPISGHRSVSWYQQTPGQGLQFLFEYFSETQRNKGNFPGRFSGRQFSNSRSEMNVSTLELGDSALYLCASSLDPNTEAFFGQGTRLTVV.

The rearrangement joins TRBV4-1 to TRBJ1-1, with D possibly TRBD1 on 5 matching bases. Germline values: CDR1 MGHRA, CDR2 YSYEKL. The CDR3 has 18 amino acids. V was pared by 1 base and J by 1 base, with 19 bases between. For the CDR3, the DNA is TGCGCCAGCAGCCAAGGGGGCAGCCTTAGGGTGGGGAACACTGAAGCTTTCTTT. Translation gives CASSQGGSLRVGNTEAFF.

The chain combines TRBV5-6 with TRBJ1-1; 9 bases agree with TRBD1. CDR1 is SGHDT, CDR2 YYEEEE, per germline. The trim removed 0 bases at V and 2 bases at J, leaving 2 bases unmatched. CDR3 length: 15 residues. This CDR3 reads CASSLVGQGNTEAFF. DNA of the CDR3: TGTGCCAGCAGCTTGGTGGGACAGGGAAACACTGAAGCTTTCTTT.

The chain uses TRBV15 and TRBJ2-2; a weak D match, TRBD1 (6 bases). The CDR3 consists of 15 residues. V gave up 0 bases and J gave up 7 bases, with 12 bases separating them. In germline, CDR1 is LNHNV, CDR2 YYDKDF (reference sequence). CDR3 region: CATSRDPQGNGELFF. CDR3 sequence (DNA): TGTGCCACCAGCAGAGACCCACAGGGTAACGGGGAGCTGTTTTTT.

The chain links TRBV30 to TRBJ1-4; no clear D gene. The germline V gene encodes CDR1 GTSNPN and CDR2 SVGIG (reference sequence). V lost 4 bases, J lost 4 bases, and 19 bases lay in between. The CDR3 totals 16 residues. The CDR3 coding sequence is TGTGCCTGGAATGCCAGGTCTCCTGGCGTTAATGAAAAACTGTTTTTT. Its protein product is CAWNARSPGVNEKLFF.

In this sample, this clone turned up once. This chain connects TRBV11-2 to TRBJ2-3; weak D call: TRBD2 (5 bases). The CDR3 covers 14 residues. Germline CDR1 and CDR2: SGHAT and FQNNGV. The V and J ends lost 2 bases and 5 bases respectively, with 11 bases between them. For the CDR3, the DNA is TGTGCCAGCAGCTTAACCTGGGCGGGAGATACGCAGTATTTT. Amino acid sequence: CASSLTWAGDTQYF.

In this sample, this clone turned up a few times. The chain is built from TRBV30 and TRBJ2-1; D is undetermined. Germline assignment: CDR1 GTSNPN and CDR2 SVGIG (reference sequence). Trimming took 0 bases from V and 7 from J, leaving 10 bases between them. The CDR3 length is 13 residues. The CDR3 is CAWSVTLGNEQFF. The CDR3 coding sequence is TGTGCCTGGAGTGTTACTCTGGGGAATGAGCAGTTCTTC.

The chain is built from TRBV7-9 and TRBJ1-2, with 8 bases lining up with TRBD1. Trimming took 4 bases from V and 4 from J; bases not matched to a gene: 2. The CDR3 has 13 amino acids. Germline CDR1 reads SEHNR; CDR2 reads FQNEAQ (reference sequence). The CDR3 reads CASSSGQAYGYTF. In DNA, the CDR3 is TGTGCCAGCAGCTCGGGACAGGCCTATGGCTACACCTTC. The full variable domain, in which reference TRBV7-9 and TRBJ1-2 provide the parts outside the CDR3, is DTGVSQNPRHKITKRGQNVTFRCDPISEHNRLYWYRQTLGQGPEFLTYFQNEAQLEKSRLLSDRFSAERPKGSFSTLEIQRTEQGDSAMYLCASSSGQAYGYTFGSGTRLTVV.

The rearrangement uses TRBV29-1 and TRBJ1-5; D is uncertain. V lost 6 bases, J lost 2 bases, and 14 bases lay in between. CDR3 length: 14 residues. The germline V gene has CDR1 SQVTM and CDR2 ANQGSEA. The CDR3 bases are TGCAGCGTCATAGACCAGGAGGGCAATCAGCCCCAGCATTTT. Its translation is CSVIDQEGNQPQHF.

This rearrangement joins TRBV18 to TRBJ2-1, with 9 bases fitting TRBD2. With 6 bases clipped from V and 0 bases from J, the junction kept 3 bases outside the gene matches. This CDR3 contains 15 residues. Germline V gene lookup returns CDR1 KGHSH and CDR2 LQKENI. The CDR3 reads CASSLAGSSYNEQFF. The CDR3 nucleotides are TGTGCCAGCTCGCTAGCGGGGAGCTCCTACAATGAGCAGTTCTTC. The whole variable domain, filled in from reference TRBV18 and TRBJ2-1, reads NAGVMQNPRHLVRRRGQEARLRCSPMKGHSHVYWYRQLPEEGLKFMVYLQKENIIDESGMPKERFSAEFPKEGPSILRIQQVVRGDSAAYFCASSLAGSSYNEQFFGPGTRLTVL.

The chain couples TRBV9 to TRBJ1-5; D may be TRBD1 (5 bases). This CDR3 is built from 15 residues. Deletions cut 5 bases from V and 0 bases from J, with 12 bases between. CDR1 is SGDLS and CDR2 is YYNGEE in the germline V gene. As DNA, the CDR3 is TGTGCCAGCAGTCCGGGGCCCGATAGCAATCAGCCCCAGCATTTT. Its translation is CASSPGPDSNQPQHF.

CDR3 coding DNA: TGTGCCAGCAGCTTACCTACTAGCGGGAGAAAACTAACCTCCTACAATGAGCAGTTCTTC. This translates into CASSLPTSGRKLTSYNEQFF. This chain uses TRBV7-8 with TRBJ2-1; 11 positions agree with TRBD2. The CDR3 runs to 20 residues. V lost 2 bases, J lost 0 bases, and 12 bases stayed unmatched. CDR1 and CDR2 from the germline V gene are SGHVS and FQNEAQ.